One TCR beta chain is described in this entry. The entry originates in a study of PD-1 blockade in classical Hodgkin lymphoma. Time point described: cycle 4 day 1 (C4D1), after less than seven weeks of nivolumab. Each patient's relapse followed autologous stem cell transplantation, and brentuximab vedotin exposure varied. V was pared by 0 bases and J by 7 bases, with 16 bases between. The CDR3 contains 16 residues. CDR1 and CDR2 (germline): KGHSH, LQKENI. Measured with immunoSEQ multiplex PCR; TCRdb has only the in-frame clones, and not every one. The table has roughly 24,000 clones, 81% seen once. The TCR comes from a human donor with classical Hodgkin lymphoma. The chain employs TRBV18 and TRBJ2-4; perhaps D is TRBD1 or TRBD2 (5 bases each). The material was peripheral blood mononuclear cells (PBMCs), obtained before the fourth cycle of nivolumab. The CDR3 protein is CASSPPTGGRGNIQYF. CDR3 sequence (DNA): TGTGCCAGCTCACCACCTACTGGGGGTAGAGGGAACATTCAGTACTTC.